The rows below give T cell receptor beta chains drawn from one sample of a study of T cell changes during pregnancy in multiple sclerosis. Data came from immunoSEQ multiplex PCR; TCRdb stores just in-frame clones and leaves some out. There are some 8,700 clones in the sample; about nine tenths occur only once, and roughly 5.2% lies in the top ten. Sequences were derived from CD8+ T cells from peripheral blood mononuclear cells, sampled in the first trimester of pregnancy. The receptors derive from a female donor in good health, enrolled as a control in a pregnancy study. Each CDR3 is given with its conserved first and last residue. A D gene is named only where the DNA matches it firmly. Expanded clones get a size class; other rows say once, few or many, or leave the size out.

CDR3 length	D gene	clone size	V gene	J gene	CDR3 protein	CDR3 DNA
18	TRBD1	few	TRBV9	TRBJ1-1	CASSSRTGVGVRDTEAFF	TGTGCCAGCAGCTCACGCACAGGGGTGGGGGTTCGGGACACTGAAGCTTTCTTT
13	NA	NA	TRBV6-1	TRBJ2-5	CASSAAEQETQYF	TGTGCCAGCAGTGCGGCGGAGCAAGAGACCCAGTACTTC
22	NA	NA	TRBV21-1	TRBJ2-6	CASSKEKAGGIGLSSGANVLTF	TGTGCCAGCAGCAAAGAAAAGGCAGGGGGCATTGGGTTGAGCTCTGGGGCCAACGTCCTGACTTTC
19	NA	NA	TRBV19	TRBJ2-1	CASSIDQAGESITYNEQFF	TGTGCCAGTAGTATAGATCAGGCAGGGGAATCAATTACCTACAATGAGCAGTTCTTC
15	TRBD2	few	TRBV7-9	TRBJ2-1	CASIPLAGGRDEQFF	TGTGCCAGCATCCCGCTAGCGGGAGGGCGGGATGAGCAGTTCTTC
15	TRBD1	NA	TRBV15	TRBJ1-2	CATSAGQGAPYGYTF	TGTGCCACCAGCGCGGGACAGGGGGCTCCCTATGGCTACACCTTC
16	NA	NA	TRBV21-1	TRBJ1-6	CASSKYGLSYNSPLHF	TGTGCCAGCAGCAAGTACGGGTTAAGCTATAATTCACCCCTCCACTTT
14	NA	NA	TRBV11-2	TRBJ2-7	CASSSLRGTYEQYF	TGTGCCAGCAGCTCCCTTCGGGGAACCTACGAGCAGTACTTC
17	NA	once	TRBV21-1	TRBJ1-5	CASRKTAGTDSNQPQHF	TGTGCCAGCAGAAAAACCGCCGGGACAGATAGCAATCAGCCCCAGCATTTT
13	NA	NA	TRBV19	TRBJ1-3	CASSPNSGNTIYF	TGTGCCAGTAGTCCAAACTCTGGAAACACCATATATTTT
17	TRBD2	NA	TRBV28	TRBJ2-7	CASRGLAGEIISYEQYF	TGTGCCAGCAGGGGACTAGCGGGAGAGATCATCTCCTACGAGCAGTACTTC
14	TRBD1	NA	TRBV27	TRBJ2-7	CASSSRDREGEQYF	TGTGCCAGCAGTTCCAGGGACAGGGAGGGCGAGCAGTACTTC
15	NA	NA	TRBV6-5	TRBJ2-1	CASSYKPDRINEQFF	TGTGCCAGCAGTTACAAACCAGATCGAATCAATGAGCAGTTCTTC
15	NA	NA	TRBV5-8	TRBJ2-3	CASSQEDGGTDTQYF	TGTGCCAGCAGCCAAGAGGACGGGGGCACAGATACGCAGTATTTT
15	TRBD1	NA	TRBV6-6	TRBJ2-1	CASCMTGGLVHEQFF	TGTGCCAGCTGTATGACAGGGGGCCTGGTCCATGAGCAGTTCTTC
16	TRBD1	NA	TRBV28	TRBJ1-1	CASSQAGTGGRVGAFF	TGTGCCAGCAGTCAGGCGGGGACAGGGGGGAGGGTTGGAGCTTTCTTT
13	NA	NA	TRBV14	TRBJ1-1	CASSPYMNTEAFF	TGTGCCAGCAGCCCGTATATGAACACTGAAGCTTTCTTT
13	NA	NA	TRBV2	TRBJ2-7	CASTWTATYEQYF	TGTGCCAGCACCTGGACAGCCACCTACGAGCAGTACTTC